Presented here are 31 T cell receptor beta chains from one specimen sequenced in a study of T-cell memory formation after mild COVID-19. One entry per CDR3 protein results from TCRdb running MiXCR on the 5' RACE reads. The table lists about 420,000 distinct CDR3 sequences, 20% to 25% of them singletons, with around 12% in the top ten. Sequenced sample: PBMCs or a T cell subset sorted from them (not recorded which). These TCRs come from an adult woman who had mild COVID-19 (a few samples of this study predate the infection). Cell type and time point are not known.

This chain joins TRBV30 and TRBJ1-1; D is unclear. This CDR3 spans 17 amino acids. Per germline, CDR1 GTSNPN and CDR2 SVGIG (reference sequence). Trimming left V 4 bases short and J 0 bases short, with 21 bases between. The CDR3: CAWTMGVPDYMNTEAFF. The CDR3 DNA follows: TGTGCCTGGACTATGGGTGTTCCTGATTACATGAACACTGAAGCTTTCTTT.

Only a few counts were recorded for this clonotype. The genes are TRBV7-9 and TRBJ2-2; D ambiguous. V lost 1 base and J 6 bases, leaving 12 bases between the germline ends. Germline loops: CDR1 SEHNR, CDR2 FQNEAQ (reference sequence). This CDR3 has 15 residues. The CDR3 DNA follows: TGTGCCAGCAGCTTAGTTGTATTACCCGCCGGGGAGCTGTTTTTT. This codes for CASSLVVLPAGELFF.

This clonotype was seen only a few times. V gene TRBV25-1 combines with J gene TRBJ2-7, with a weak D call TRBD1 (5 bases). The CDR3 is made up of 13 amino acids. The V end was cut by 7 bases, the J end by 2 bases, with 12 bases between. Per germline, CDR1 MGHDK and CDR2 SYGVNS. CDR3 in amino acids: CASTRLGPYEQYF. The CDR3 region has the DNA TGTGCCAGCACCCGGCTGGGGCCCTACGAGCAGTACTTC.

The chain couples TRBV4-2 to TRBJ2-1; maybe TRBD2 (5 bases). Trimming took 3 bases from V and 3 from J, leaving 6 bases between them. Per germline, CDR1 LGHNA and CDR2 YNFKEQ. The CDR3 is 13 residues long. The CDR3: CASSHRDYNEQFF. The CDR3 region has the DNA TGTGCCAGCAGCCACCGGGACTACAATGAGCAGTTCTTC.

This clonotype has a handful of counts. This chain connects TRBV20-1 to TRBJ2-7, with 12 bases that match TRBD1. V trimming: 5 bases; J trimming: 6 bases; junction bases outside the gene matches: 8. Germline V lookup: CDR1 DFQATT, CDR2 SNEGSKA (reference sequence). CDR3 length: 14 amino acids. CDR3 DNA: TGCAGTGCTCTCCGGGACAGGGGGCTGCGCGAGCAGTACTTC. Its translation is CSALRDRGLREQYF.

The V gene is TRBV7-2, the J gene TRBJ2-3; 9 bases agree with TRBD2. J lost 3 bases, V lost 5 bases, and 15 bases had no gene match. The CDR3 is made up of 18 amino acids. Germline loops: CDR1 SGHTA, CDR2 FQGNSA. CDR3 sequence: CASSPGGLAGAPTDTQYF. Written as DNA, the CDR3 is TGTGCCAGCAGCCCAGGAGGTTTAGCGGGAGCCCCTACAGATACGCAGTATTTT.

This clonotype showed up just a few times. The V and J genes are TRBV29-1 and TRBJ1-2; 8 bases are shared with TRBD1. Germline CDR1 reads SQVTM; CDR2 reads ANQGSEA. CDR3 length: 13 residues. J was trimmed by 7 bases and V by 4 bases; bases with no gene match: 8. CDR3 amino acids: CSVGQGTSSGYTF. The CDR3 nucleotides are TGCAGCGTTGGACAGGGGACCAGCAGTGGCTACACCTTC.

The chain uses TRBV28 and TRBJ2-7; D is unresolved. The CDR3 runs 13 residues. The V gene lost 7 bases and the J gene lost 4 bases, with 14 bases spanning the gap. Germline lookup yields CDR1 MDHEN and CDR2 SYDVKM. This CDR3 is CASNWAGRYEQYF. The CDR3, as DNA: TGTGCCAGCAATTGGGCAGGTCGATACGAGCAGTACTTC.

This clonotype has at least ten counts. The chain combines TRBV30 with TRBJ2-7; D not resolved. The CDR3 length is 14 residues. Germline V gene lookup returns CDR1 GTSNPN and CDR2 SVGIG (reference sequence). Trimming removed 4 bases from V and 0 bases from J, with 13 bases in between. Here the CDR3 reads CAWIGGNSSYEQYF. DNA of the CDR3: TGTGCCTGGATTGGCGGAAATAGCTCCTACGAGCAGTACTTC.

The gene calls are TRBV19 and TRBJ2-7; 11 bases are shared with TRBD1. CDR3 length: 14 amino acids. With 8 bases clipped from V and 6 bases from J, the junction kept 9 bases outside the gene matches. Germline CDR1 LNHDA, CDR2 SQIVND (reference sequence). CDR3 sequence (DNA): TGTGCCAGTCCGCAGGACAGGGGGCATCGCGAGCAGTACTTC. The encoded protein is CASPQDRGHREQYF. The full variable domain, rest sourced from reference TRBV19 and TRBJ2-7, is DGGITQSPKYLFRKEGQNVTLSCEQNLNHDAMYWYRQDPGQGLRLIYYSQIVNDFQKGDIAEGYSVSREKKESFPLTVTSAQKNPTAFYLCASPQDRGHREQYFGPGTRLTVT.

The chain has TRBV5-6 and TRBJ2-3, with 10 bases matching TRBD1. Germline CDR1 and CDR2: SGHDT and YYEEEE. The CDR3 runs 18 residues. Trimming removed 0 bases from V and 4 bases from J; junction bases left unmatched: 11. The CDR3 DNA follows: TGTGCCAGCAGCTTGGGGGAACCGGGACAGGGGTACGCAGATACGCAGTATTTT. This codes for CASSLGEPGQGYADTQYF.

This clonotype has just a few counts. The gene calls are TRBV7-2 and TRBJ2-1; D may be TRBD1 or TRBD2 (6 bases each). The V gene lost 5 bases and the J gene lost 8 bases, with 16 bases spanning the gap. The CDR3 has 14 amino acids. The V gene's germline CDR1 is SGHTA and CDR2 FQGNSA. The CDR3: CASSIIRGADEQFF. The CDR3 DNA reads as TGTGCCAGCAGCATCATTAGGGGGGCGGATGAGCAGTTCTTC.

The rearrangement links TRBV5-1 to TRBJ2-7; D may be TRBD1 (6 bases). V was cut by 3 bases and J by 4 bases, with 11 bases left in between. Germline lookup yields CDR1 SGHRS and CDR2 YFSETQ. The length of the CDR3 is 13 residues. The CDR3 DNA reads TGCGCCAGCAGCTGGGACACAACTTACGAGCAGTACTTC. Protein sequence: CASSWDTTYEQYF. The full variable domain, with the rest looked up from reference TRBV5-1 and TRBJ2-7, is KAGVTQTPRYLIKTRGQQVTLSCSPISGHRSVSWYQQTPGQGLQFLFEYFSETQRNKGNFPGRFSGRQFSNSRSEMNVSTLELGDSALYLCASSWDTTYEQYFGPGTRLTVT.

The chain links TRBV4-2 to TRBJ2-5; a possible D gene is TRBD1 (6 bases). CDR1 is LGHNA, CDR2 YNFKEQ, per germline. This CDR3 region has 17 residues. V lost 3 bases to trimming and J lost 1 base, with 18 bases between them. Here the CDR3 DNA reads TGTGCCAGCAGCCACCTATGGACAGAAAATATCCAAGAGACCCAGTACTTC. Translating it yields CASSHLWTENIQETQYF.

The CDR3 DNA follows: TGTGCCAGCATCCGTTTAGGGGGCCACACTGAAGCTTTCTTT. Translation gives CASIRLGGHTEAFF. The chain has TRBV6-1 and TRBJ1-1; 7 nucleotides align to TRBD1. Per the germline V gene, CDR1 is MNHNS and CDR2 is SASEGT. The CDR3 totals 14 residues. V gave up 7 bases and J gave up 3 bases; unmatched junction bases: 8.

This clonotype was observed a single time. This chain uses TRBV6-2 or TRBV6-3 with TRBJ2-1; tentatively, D is TRBD1 (6 bases). The CDR3 is 12 residues long. V was cut by 6 bases and J by 11 bases, with 14 bases left in between. CDR1 and CDR2 from the germline V gene are MNHEY and SVGEGT. The CDR3 DNA reads as TGTGCCAGCAGCCAAGGGGGAACAAAGCAGTTCTTC. Amino acid sequence: CASSQGGTKQFF.

This chain connects TRBV5-1 to TRBJ1-6; maybe TRBD1 (5 bases). The V and J ends lost 3 bases and 5 bases respectively, with 9 bases between them. CDR3 length equals 14 residues. Germline V gives CDR1 SGHRS, CDR2 YFSETQ. The CDR3 loop is CASSSGADNSPLHF. The CDR3 DNA reads as TGCGCCAGCAGCTCCGGGGCTGATAATTCACCCCTCCACTTT.

The chain uses TRBV6-1 and TRBJ2-2, with 7 bases fitting TRBD2. With 6 bases clipped from V and 0 bases from J, the junction kept 1 base outside the gene matches. The CDR3 spans 14 residues. Germline V gives CDR1 MNHNS, CDR2 SASEGT. CDR3 sequence (DNA): TGTGCCAGCAGAGCGGGACCGAACACCGGGGAGCTGTTTTTT. Translating gives CASRAGPNTGELFF.

The V call is TRBV5-1, the J call TRBJ2-4; D perhaps matches TRBD2 (7 bases). V gave up 0 bases and J gave up 5 bases, with 15 bases separating them. The V gene's germline CDR1 is SGHRS and CDR2 YFSETQ. This CDR3 spans 16 amino acids. The chain's CDR3 is CASSLGGAGGQNIQYF. CDR3 DNA: TGCGCCAGCAGCTTGGGCGGAGCCGGGGGGCAAAACATTCAGTACTTC.

V is TRBV12-3 or TRBV12-4 and J is TRBJ1-3; D unresolved. The ends were cut back, 5 bases at V and 0 bases at J, with 11 bases in the middle. The CDR3 is 15 residues long. The CDR3 protein is CASSISGSSGNTIYF. CDR3 bases: TGTGCCAGCAGTATCAGTGGGAGCTCTGGAAACACCATATATTTT.

The CDR3: CASSFFWRTVGNTIYF. CDR3 DNA: TGTGCCAGCAGCTTTTTTTGGCGGACAGTTGGAAACACCATATATTTT. The rearrangement joins TRBV7-2 to TRBJ1-3; TRBD1 might be the D (6 bases). V was trimmed by 3 bases and J by 3 bases, leaving 15 bases between them. Germline assignment: CDR1 SGHTA and CDR2 FQGNSA. CDR3 size: 16 residues. Variable domain in full (rest from reference TRBV7-2 and TRBJ1-3): GAGVSQSPSNKVTEKGKDVELRCDPISGHTALYWYRQSLGQGLEFLIYFQGNSAPDKSGLPSDRFSAERTGGSVSTLTIQRTQQEDSAVYLCASSFFWRTVGNTIYFGEGSWLTVV.

This clonotype appeared a few times. The chain uses TRBV3-1 and TRBJ2-7, with a possible D match to TRBD2 (5 bases). CDR1 is LGHDT, CDR2 YNNKEL, per germline (reference sequence). V lost 2 bases to trimming and J lost 8 bases, with 7 bases between them. The CDR3 covers 11 residues. The CDR3 protein is CASSQRLQQYF. In nucleotides, the CDR3 is TGTGCCAGCAGCCAAAGACTACAGCAGTACTTC.

This clonotype has a handful of counts. The chain combines TRBV2 with TRBJ1-1; 9 bases line up with TRBD1. Germline loops: CDR1 SNHLY, CDR2 FYNNEI. CDR3 length: 15 residues. After removal of 4 bases from V and 4 bases from J, the junction contained 7 bases not matched to a gene. The CDR3 here is CASSGTTGGGTEAFF. CDR3 coding DNA: TGTGCCAGCAGTGGAACGACAGGGGGGGGCACTGAAGCTTTCTTT.

The V call is TRBV19, the J call TRBJ1-4; no clear D gene. The germline V gene has CDR1 LNHDA and CDR2 SQIVND (reference sequence). Trimming took 7 bases from V and 6 from J, leaving 12 bases between them. This CDR3 is built from 13 residues. This CDR3 is CASTTISDEKLFF. The CDR3 bases are TGTGCCAGTACCACCATCAGTGATGAAAAACTGTTTTTT.

This clonotype was picked up one time. The J gene is TRBJ2-5, the V gene TRBV7-8, with 8 positions matching TRBD2. J lost 2 bases, V lost 6 bases, and 17 bases had no gene match. Germline assignment: CDR1 SGHVS and CDR2 FQNEAQ. The CDR3 extends over 18 amino acids. The CDR3 bases are TGTGCCAGCAGAACTTCCATGCTTGCGGGGGGACCACAAGAGACCCAGTACTTC. Amino acid sequence: CASRTSMLAGGPQETQYF.

Only a few counts were recorded for this clonotype. The chain carries TRBV5-4 and TRBJ2-5; TRBD2 might be the D (6 bases). The CDR3 is 14 residues long. Germline CDR1 SGHNT, CDR2 YYREEE (reference sequence). V was shortened by 3 bases and J by 5 bases, with 14 bases between the two germline ends. CDR3 residues: CASSSKTRMETQYF. The DNA of the CDR3 is TGTGCCAGCAGCTCGAAGACTAGGATGGAGACCCAGTACTTC.

This clonotype showed up just a few times. This sequence joins TRBV7-8 and TRBJ2-1; D unclear. Trimming took 2 bases from V and 7 from J, leaving 27 bases between them. The germline CDR1 and CDR2 sequences are SGHVS and FQNEAQ. The CDR3 covers 19 residues. The CDR3 loop reads CASSLSSSSGFGFWNEQFF. In DNA form, the CDR3 reads TGTGCCAGCAGCTTATCCTCTTCGTCGGGTTTCGGGTTCTGGAATGAGCAGTTCTTC.

The chain uses TRBV20-1 and TRBJ2-4; weak D call: TRBD1 (6 bases). The CDR3 loop spans 15 amino acids. V was shortened by 1 base and J by 3 bases, with 13 bases between the two germline ends. CDR1 and CDR2 from the germline V gene are DFQATT and SNEGSKA (reference sequence). The CDR3 region has the DNA TGCAGTGCTAGAGTGCCAGGCAGGGGCAAAAACATTCAGTACTTC. It is translated as CSARVPGRGKNIQYF.

This clonotype was found a few times. This sequence joins TRBV10-3 and TRBJ1-6; 9 bases align to TRBD1. The V segment lost 6 bases and the J segment 8 bases; nucleotides outside the gene matches: 2. This CDR3 comprises 13 residues. Germline V gene sequence: CDR1 ENHRY, CDR2 SYGVKD. In DNA, the CDR3 is TGTGCCATCAGCGGGACAGGGCATTCACCCCTCCACTTT. Protein sequence: CAISGTGHSPLHF.

This chain links TRBV5-4 with TRBJ2-7; 10 bases are a match to TRBD1. CDR3 length: 13 residues. After removal of 7 bases from V and 1 base from J, the junction contained 2 bases not matched to a gene. Germline-derived CDR1 and CDR2 are SGHNT and YYREEE (reference sequence). CDR3 sequence reads: CASGDRGSYEQYF. In nucleotides, the CDR3 is TGTGCCAGCGGGGACAGGGGTTCCTACGAGCAGTACTTC.

The rearrangement uses TRBV29-1 and TRBJ2-1; TRBD1 matches at 10 bases. CDR1 is SQVTM and CDR2 is ANQGSEA in the germline V gene. Germline trimming cut 6 bases from V and 6 bases from J; bases unmatched to any gene: 5. The CDR3 is 13 amino acids. In DNA, the CDR3 is TGCAGCGTCCGGCGGACAGGGGGCAATGAGCAGTTCTTC. Amino acids: CSVRRTGGNEQFF.